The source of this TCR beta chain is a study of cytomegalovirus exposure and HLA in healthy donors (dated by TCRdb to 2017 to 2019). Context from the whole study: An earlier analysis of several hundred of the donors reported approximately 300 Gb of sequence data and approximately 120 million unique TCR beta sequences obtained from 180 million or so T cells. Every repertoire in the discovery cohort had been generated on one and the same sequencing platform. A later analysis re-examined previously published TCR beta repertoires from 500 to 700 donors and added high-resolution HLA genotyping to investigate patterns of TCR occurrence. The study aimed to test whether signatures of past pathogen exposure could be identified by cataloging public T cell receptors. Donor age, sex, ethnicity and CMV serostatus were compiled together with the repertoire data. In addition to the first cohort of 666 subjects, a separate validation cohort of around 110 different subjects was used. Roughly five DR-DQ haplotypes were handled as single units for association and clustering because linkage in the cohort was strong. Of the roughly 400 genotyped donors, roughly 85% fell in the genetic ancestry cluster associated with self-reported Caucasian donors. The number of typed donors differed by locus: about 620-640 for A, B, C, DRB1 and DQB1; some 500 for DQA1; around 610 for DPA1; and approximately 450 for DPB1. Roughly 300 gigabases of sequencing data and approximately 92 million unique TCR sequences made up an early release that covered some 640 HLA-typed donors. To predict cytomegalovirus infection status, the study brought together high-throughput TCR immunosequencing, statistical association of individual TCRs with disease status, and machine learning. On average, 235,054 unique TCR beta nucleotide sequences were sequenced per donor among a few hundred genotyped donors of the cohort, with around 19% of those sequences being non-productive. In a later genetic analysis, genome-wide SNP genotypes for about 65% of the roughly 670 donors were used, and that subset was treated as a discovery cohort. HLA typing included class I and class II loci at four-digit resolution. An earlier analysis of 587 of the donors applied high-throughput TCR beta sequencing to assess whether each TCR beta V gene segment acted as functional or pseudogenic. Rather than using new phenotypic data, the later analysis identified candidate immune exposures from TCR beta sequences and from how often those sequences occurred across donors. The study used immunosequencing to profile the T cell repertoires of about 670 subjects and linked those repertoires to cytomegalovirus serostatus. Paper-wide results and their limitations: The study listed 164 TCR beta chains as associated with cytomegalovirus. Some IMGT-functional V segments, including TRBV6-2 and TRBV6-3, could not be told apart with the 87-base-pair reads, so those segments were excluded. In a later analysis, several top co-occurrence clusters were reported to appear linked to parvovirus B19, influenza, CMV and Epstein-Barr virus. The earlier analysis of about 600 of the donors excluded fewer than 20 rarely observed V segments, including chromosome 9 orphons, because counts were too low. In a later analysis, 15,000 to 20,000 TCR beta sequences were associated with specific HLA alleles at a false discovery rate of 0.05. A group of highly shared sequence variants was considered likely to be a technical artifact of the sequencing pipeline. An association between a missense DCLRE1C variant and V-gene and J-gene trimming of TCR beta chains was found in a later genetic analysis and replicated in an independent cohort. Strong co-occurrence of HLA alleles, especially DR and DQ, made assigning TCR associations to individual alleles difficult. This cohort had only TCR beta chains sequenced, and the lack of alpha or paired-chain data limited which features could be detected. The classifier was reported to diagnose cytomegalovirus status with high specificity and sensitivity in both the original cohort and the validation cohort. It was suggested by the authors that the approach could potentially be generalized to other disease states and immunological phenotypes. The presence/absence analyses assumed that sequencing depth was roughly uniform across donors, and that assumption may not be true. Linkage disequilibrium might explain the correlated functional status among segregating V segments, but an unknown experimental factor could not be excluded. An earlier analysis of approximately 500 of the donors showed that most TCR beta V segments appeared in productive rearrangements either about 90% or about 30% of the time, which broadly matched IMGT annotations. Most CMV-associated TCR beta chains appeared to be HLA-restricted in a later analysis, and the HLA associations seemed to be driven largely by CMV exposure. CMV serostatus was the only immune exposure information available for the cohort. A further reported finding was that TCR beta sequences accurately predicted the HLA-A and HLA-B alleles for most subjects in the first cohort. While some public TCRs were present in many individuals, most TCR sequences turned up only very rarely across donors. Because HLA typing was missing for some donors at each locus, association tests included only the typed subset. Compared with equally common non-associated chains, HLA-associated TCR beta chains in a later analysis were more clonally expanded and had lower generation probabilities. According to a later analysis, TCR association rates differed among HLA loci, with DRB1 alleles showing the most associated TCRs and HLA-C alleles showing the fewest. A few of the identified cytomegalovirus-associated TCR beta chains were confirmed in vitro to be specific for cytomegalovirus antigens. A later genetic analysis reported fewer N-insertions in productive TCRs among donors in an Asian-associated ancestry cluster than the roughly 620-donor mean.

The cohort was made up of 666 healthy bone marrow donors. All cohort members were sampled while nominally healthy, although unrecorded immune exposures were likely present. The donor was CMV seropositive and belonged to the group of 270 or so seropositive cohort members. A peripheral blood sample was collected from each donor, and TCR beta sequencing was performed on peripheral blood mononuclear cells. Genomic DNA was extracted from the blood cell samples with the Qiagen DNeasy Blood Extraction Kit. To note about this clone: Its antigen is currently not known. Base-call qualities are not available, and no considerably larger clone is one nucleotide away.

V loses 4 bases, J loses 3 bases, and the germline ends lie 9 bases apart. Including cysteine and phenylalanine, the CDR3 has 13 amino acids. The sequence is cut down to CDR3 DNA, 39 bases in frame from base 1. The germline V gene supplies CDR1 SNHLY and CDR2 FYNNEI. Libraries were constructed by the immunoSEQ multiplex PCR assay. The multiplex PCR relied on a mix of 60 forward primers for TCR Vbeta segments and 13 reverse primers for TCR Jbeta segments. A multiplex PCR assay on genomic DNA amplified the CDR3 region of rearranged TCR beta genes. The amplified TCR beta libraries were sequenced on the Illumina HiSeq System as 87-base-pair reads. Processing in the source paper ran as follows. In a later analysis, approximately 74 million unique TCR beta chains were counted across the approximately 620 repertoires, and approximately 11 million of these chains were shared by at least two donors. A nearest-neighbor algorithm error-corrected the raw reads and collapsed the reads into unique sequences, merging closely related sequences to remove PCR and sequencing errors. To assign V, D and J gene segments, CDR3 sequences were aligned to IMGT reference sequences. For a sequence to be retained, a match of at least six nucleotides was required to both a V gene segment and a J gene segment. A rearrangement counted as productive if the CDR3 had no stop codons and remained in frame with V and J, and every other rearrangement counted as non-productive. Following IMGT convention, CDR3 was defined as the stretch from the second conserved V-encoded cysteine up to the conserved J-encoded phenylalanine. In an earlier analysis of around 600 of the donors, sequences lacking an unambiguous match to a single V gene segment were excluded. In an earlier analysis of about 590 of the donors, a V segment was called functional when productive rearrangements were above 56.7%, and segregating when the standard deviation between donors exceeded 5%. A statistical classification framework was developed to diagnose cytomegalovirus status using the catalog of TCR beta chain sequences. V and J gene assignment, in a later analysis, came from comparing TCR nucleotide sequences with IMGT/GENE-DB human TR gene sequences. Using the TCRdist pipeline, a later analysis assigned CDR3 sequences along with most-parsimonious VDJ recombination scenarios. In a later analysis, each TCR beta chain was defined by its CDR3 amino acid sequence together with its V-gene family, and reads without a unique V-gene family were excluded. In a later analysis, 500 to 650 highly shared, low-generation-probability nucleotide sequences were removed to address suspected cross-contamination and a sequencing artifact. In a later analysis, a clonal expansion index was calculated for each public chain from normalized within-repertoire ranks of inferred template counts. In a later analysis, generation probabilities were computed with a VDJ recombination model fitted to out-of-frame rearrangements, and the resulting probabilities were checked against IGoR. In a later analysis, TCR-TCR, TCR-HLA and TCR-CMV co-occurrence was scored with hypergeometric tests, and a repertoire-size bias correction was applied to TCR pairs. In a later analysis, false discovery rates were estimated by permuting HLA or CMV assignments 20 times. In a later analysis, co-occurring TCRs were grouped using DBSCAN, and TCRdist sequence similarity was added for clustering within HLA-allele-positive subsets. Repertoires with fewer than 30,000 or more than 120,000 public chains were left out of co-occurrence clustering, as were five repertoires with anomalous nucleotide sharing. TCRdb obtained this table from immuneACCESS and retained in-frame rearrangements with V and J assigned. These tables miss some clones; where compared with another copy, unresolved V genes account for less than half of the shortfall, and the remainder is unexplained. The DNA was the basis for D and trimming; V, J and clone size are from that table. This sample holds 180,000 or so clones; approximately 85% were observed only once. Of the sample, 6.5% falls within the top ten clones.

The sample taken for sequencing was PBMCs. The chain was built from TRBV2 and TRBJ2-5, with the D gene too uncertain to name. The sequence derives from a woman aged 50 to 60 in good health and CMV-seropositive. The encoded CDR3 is CASSVVGEETQYF. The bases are TGTGCCAGCAGTGTTGTGGGCGAAGAGACCCAGTACTTC.